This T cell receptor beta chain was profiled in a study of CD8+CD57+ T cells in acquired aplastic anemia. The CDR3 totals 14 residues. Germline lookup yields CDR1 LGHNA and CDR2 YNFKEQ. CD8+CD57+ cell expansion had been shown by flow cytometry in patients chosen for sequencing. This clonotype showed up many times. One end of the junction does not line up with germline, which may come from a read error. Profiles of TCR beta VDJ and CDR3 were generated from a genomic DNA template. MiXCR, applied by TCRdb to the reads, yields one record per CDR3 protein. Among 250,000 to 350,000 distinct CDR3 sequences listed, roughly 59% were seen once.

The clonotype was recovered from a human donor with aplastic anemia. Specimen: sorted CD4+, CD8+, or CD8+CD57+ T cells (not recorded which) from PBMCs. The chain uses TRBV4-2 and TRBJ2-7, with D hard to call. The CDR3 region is CASSQDQAGGPEDF. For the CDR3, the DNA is TGTGCCAGCAGCCAAGATCAGGCCGGCGGACCAGAGGACTTC.